This record covers a single TCR beta chain. What it recognizes is unknown. This entry comes from a study of cytomegalovirus exposure and HLA in healthy donors. Researchers ran the PCR with 60 Vbeta and 13 Jbeta primers. Assay used: immunoSEQ multiplex PCR; TCRdb lists only in-frame clones, some missing. The sample lists about 150,000 clones, 70% occurring once. General study points: An apparent linkage of common viral pathogens to several of the most significant clusters emerged in a later analysis.

The sequenced material came from PBMCs. This receptor was identified in a woman aged 55 to 70 in good health and CMV-seropositive.

The CDR3 region has the DNA TGTGCCAGCCCCCGGGCGGGACCTAACACCGGGGAGCTGTTTTTT. It yields the protein CASPRAGPNTGELFF. This sequence joins TRBV21-1 and TRBJ2-2; the D call TRBD2 from the table was never checked on the DNA. TRBV21-1 is labeled a pseudogene. The CDR3 runs to 15 residues.